The clone carrying this T cell receptor beta chain has a handful of counts. Its target is unknown. The data originate from a study of beta chain features in type 1 diabetes. The study, taken as a whole, reports: A PCR bias possibly favoring shorter templates would apply equally to patients and controls.

Per germline, CDR1 SGHVS and CDR2 FNYEAQ. The CDR3 totals 14 residues. V was clipped by 1 base and J by 5 bases, with 9 bases between them. cDNA synthesis used the whole RNA isolate, giving expressed TCRB sequences. Generated by immunoSEQ multiplex PCR, the TCRdb table keeps only in-frame clones and is missing some. The table has more than 300,000 clones, around 8% seen once. The sequenced sample was central memory CD4+ T cells from blood. The sequence came from a woman aged 18-30 years in good health. The J gene is TRBJ2-1, the V gene TRBV7-6; the D gene is possibly TRBD1 (5 bases). The DNA for the CDR3 is TGTGCCAGCAGCTTAGGGCAGGGCAACAATGAGCAGTTCTTC. Translation: CASSLGQGNNEQFF.